This TCR beta chain was retrieved from a study of shared clonotypes between healthy human individuals. Assay used: immunoSEQ multiplex PCR; TCRdb lists only in-frame clones, some missing. The sample consists of about 980,000 clones, 70% to 85% of them appearing once. Germline CDR1 SQVTM, CDR2 ANQGSEA. V was clipped by 5 bases and J by 4 bases, with 11 bases between them. This CDR3 spans 12 amino acids. The chain links TRBV29-1 to TRBJ1-1; D is perhaps TRBD1 (6 bases). Input material: memory CD4+ T cells sorted from blood. The subset denotes: CD45RA-negative fraction. This clonotype originated in a man in his late teens or twenties in good health. The CDR3 reads CSVSDRITEAFF. CDR3 nucleotides: TGCAGCGTTTCCGACAGGATCACTGAAGCTTTCTTT. Filled out from reference TRBV29-1 and TRBJ1-1, the complete variable domain reads SAVISQKPSRDICQRGTSLTIQCQVDSQVTMMFWYRQQPGQSLTLIATANQGSEATYESGFVIDKFPISRPNLTFSTLTVSNMSPEDSSIYLCSVSDRITEAFFGQGTRLTVV.